This T cell receptor (beta chain) was identified in a study of T cell changes during pregnancy in multiple sclerosis (dated by TCRdb to the late 2010s). For the study in its entirety: The study examined how the T cell repertoire changed over the course of pregnancy in women with multiple sclerosis.

Including the terminal cysteine and phenylalanine, the CDR3 comprises 15 residues. CDR3 DNA is the only sequence kept; it has 45 bases, read in frame from the first base. From a lookup of the germline V gene, CDR1 and CDR2 are MNHNS and SASEGT. Trimming takes 8 bases from V and 2 bases from J, and the germline ends sit 19 bases apart. A remark on this clone: Its binding antigen is unknown. No base qualities exist here, and no much larger clone lies one base off it.

Receptors were amplified or captured by the immunoSEQ multiplex PCR assay. TCRdb stores this immuneACCESS table with in-frame sequences only. Part of the clones is absent; in the studies checked, under half of the shortfall reflects unresolved V genes, and no reason is known for the rest. The sample table shows around 30,000 clones, and about 93% are seen once. The ten largest account for roughly 0.45% of the sample. The sequence was obtained from a female donor with multiple sclerosis, enrolled in a pregnancy study. This material consisted of CD4+ T cells from peripheral blood mononuclear cells, taken in the second trimester of pregnancy. The chain was built from TRBV6-1 and TRBJ2-7; D gene: possibly TRBD1, on 6 matching bases. The CDR3 has the sequence CASPKQGGRTYEQYF. The bases are TGTGCCAGCCCTAAACAGGGTGGAAGGACCTACGAGCAGTACTTC.